This T cell receptor beta chain came from a study of T cell changes during pregnancy in multiple sclerosis. The CDR3 contains 15 residues. Trimming removed 3 bases at V and 2 bases at J, with 11 bases between. CDR1 is MNHEY and CDR2 is SMNVEV in the germline V gene (reference sequence). Assay used: immunoSEQ multiplex PCR; TCRdb lists only in-frame clones, some missing. The top ten hold more than 5% of the sample, which has tens of thousands of clones, more than 70% seen once. The chain combines TRBV27 with TRBJ1-3, with D unresolved. The source material was CD8+ T cells from peripheral blood mononuclear cells, sampled after pregnancy. The receptor's source is a female donor in good health, enrolled as a control in a pregnancy study. CDR3 in amino acids: CASSLSSGAGNTIYF. In DNA, the CDR3 is TGTGCCAGCAGTTTGTCAAGCGGGGCTGGAAACACCATATATTTT.